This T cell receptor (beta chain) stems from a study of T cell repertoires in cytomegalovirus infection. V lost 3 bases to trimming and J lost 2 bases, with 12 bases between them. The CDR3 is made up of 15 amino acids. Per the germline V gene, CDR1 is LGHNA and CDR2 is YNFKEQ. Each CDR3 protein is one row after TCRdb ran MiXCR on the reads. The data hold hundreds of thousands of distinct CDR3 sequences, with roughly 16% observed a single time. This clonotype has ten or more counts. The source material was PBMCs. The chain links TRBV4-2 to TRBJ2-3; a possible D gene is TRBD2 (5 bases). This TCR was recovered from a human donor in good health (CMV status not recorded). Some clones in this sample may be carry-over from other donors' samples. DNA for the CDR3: TGTGCCAGCAGCCAGGGAACCGGGAACACAGATACGCAGTATTTT. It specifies CASSQGTGNTDTQYF.